This entry is about one T cell receptor (beta chain). Ten or more counts support this clonotype. Its recognized antigen is unknown. No per-base quality is available; no much larger clone lies one base away. This sample is part of a study of blood T cells in healthy people across ages (dated by TCRdb to between 2015 and 2017). Regarding the research as a whole: In model experiments, template switching captured about one uniquely barcoded TCR beta cDNA molecule for every two T cells. Four age groups were formed from the donors: young (average approximately 17 years), middle-aged (approximately 40), aged (under 70) and long-lived (less than 85). Using the same blood draw, the study looked at two additional independent replicas of 1 million unique cDNA reads for two donors, one aged 18 to 30 and the other aged 80 or older. Using deep sequencing normalized with unique cDNA molecular identifiers, the study measured how TCR beta repertoire diversity changes with age. To avoid experimental bias, donors of different ages were spread randomly across the sequencing lanes.

Overall study results and their limits: Observed TCR beta diversity per million T cells fell roughly linearly with age, and a significant reduction was already apparent by age around 44. There was a strong correlation between observed TCR beta diversity and the percentage of naive T cells measured by flow cytometry. Compared with the aged group, the long-lived group had more naive CD4+ T cells, fewer expanded clones and increased TCR diversity, a pattern suggesting age selection. The CMV infection status of donors was not known, potentially confounding age-related changes in expanded clonotypes. Estimates of total diversity based on one million sequenced T cells were regarded as lower bounds and as underestimates. Bulk unsorted PBMC profiling prevented conclusive comparison of naive and antigen-experienced compartments.

Donors were approximately 42 systemically healthy Caucasian individuals from Russia aged roughly 6 to 90 years. Each donor gave about 9.7 milliliters of peripheral blood, drawn into EDTA-treated Vacutainer tubes. PBMCs were isolated by Ficoll-Paque density-gradient centrifugation, with at least 7 million obtained per sample. Trizol reagent was used to extract total RNA from PBMCs, with at least 5.5 micrograms per sample. Naive CD45RAhigh/CD27high T cell percentages were measured by flow cytometry on a PBMC aliquot from every donor. Libraries were made using 5' RACE. The second PCR ran for about 7 to 11 cycles and used a J-beta primer mix along with a sample-barcoded 5' primer. A template-switch 5' adaptor carrying 12 random nucleotides introduced a unique molecular identifier onto each TCR beta cDNA molecule. Each sample yielded at least 2.5 million CDR3-containing paired-end reads. All of the RNA was converted into first-strand cDNA using the Mint cDNA synthesis kit, with a TRBC-specific oligonucleotide serving as the primer. Following uracil-DNA glycosylase treatment, a first 18-cycle PCR with universal primers M1SS and BC2_uni_R was performed on all cDNA. The authors' pipeline ran thus. For normalization, 1 million high-quality reads were randomly selected from each sample, with every read carrying a distinct molecular identifier. Reads sharing molecular identifiers were discarded rather than binned into consensus sequences. MiTCR, set to a Q25 quality threshold and the strictest error-elimination algorithm, was used for CDR3 identification, clonotype clustering and error correction. Lower-bound total TCR beta diversity was estimated with a nonparametric unseen species model using Euler transformation. The public reads were reanalyzed by TCRdb: fastp trimming at Q25, MiXCR alignment, in-frame beta chains only. All rows with the same CDR3 protein become a single entry with the most common DNA and genes. The V and J calls were determined by TCRdb, not by the authors. The sample records approximately 1,700,000 distinct CDR3 sequences, around 42% of which are singletons. The ten largest clones take up roughly 23% of the sample.

Looking up the germline V gene yields CDR1 SGHTA and CDR2 FQGNSA. The CDR3 covers 12 residues, taking in both the cysteine and the phenylalanine. Here the CDR3 DNA is all that survives: 36 bases in frame from base 1. V and J are truncated by 3 bases and 5 bases respectively, leaving an intervening sequence of 7 bases. The rearrangement joined TRBV7-2 to TRBJ2-5; the D gene cannot be named for sure. The TCR comes from a human donor in good health. Sequencing was carried out using blood. The sequenced DNA: TGTGCCAGCAGCTTTCCTTTGGAGACCCAGTACTTC. The encoded protein is CASSFPLETQYF.